These 28 T cell receptor beta chains were sequenced from one sample in a study of T cell repertoires in cytomegalovirus infection. TCRdb reprocessed the reads with MiXCR, giving one entry per CDR3 protein. This table has just under 300,000 distinct CDR3 sequences, roughly 9.3% appearing once. The sequenced sample was PBMCs. The receptors stem from a human donor in good health (CMV status not recorded). Some clones in this sample may be carry-over from other donors' samples.

This clonotype was seen a few times. This rearrangement joins TRBV7-2 to TRBJ1-6; D call uncertain. This CDR3 has 15 residues. Germline V gene sequence: CDR1 SGHTA, CDR2 FQGNSA. Trimming cost V 0 bases and J 7 bases, with 10 bases left between them. The CDR3 is CASSLAAATNSPLHF. DNA for the CDR3: TGTGCCAGCAGCTTAGCGGCCGCTACCAATTCACCCCTCCACTTT.

The chain links TRBV29-1 to TRBJ1-5, with a tentative D call TRBD1 (5 bases). V was trimmed by 6 bases and J by 0 bases, leaving 12 bases between them. This CDR3 spans 14 amino acids. Germline V lookup: CDR1 SQVTM, CDR2 ANQGSEA. The CDR3 sequence is CSVGNRSSNQPQHF. As DNA, the CDR3 is TGCAGCGTGGGTAACAGGAGTAGCAATCAGCCCCAGCATTTT.

The V call is TRBV14, the J call TRBJ2-3, with TRBD1 identical over 12 bases. Trimming cost V 1 base and J 5 bases; bases outside gene matches: 7. Per germline, CDR1 SGHDN and CDR2 FVKESK. This CDR3 has 17 amino acids. CDR3 sequence reads: CASSQGFGTGGGDTQYF. The DNA for the CDR3 is TGTGCCAGCAGCCAAGGGTTCGGGACAGGGGGCGGAGATACGCAGTATTTT.

This clonotype was observed many times. The CDR3 loop is CAISPGERGGNTIYF. Here the CDR3 DNA reads TGTGCCATCAGTCCTGGGGAAAGGGGTGGAAACACCATATATTTT. The rearrangement uses TRBV10-3 and TRBJ1-3; D possibly corresponds to TRBD1 (5 bases). Per germline, CDR1 ENHRY and CDR2 SYGVKD. V dropped 5 bases and J dropped 3 bases, with 14 bases sitting between them. The CDR3 runs to 15 residues.

This clonotype was counted many times. The chain is built from TRBV14 and TRBJ1-3; D gene unclear. The CDR3 totals 16 residues. From germline, CDR1 is SGHDN and CDR2 FVKESK. The V end was cut by 0 bases, the J end by 0 bases, with 9 bases between. The CDR3 here is CASSQEVASSGNTIYF. For the CDR3, the DNA is TGTGCCAGCAGCCAAGAGGTGGCGTCCTCTGGAAACACCATATATTTT.

The chain combines TRBV20-1 with TRBJ2-1, with D maybe TRBD1 (6 bases). The DNA end lines up better with TRBJ2-7; the J call may be wrong. In germline, CDR1 is DFQATT, CDR2 SNEGSKA (reference sequence). The CDR3 has 14 residues. The DNA of the CDR3 is TGCAGTGCCCGAAAGGACAGAGTCTACAATGAGCAGTACTTC. This sequence encodes CSARKDRVYNEQYF.

Ten or more counts support this clonotype. The chain is built from TRBV2 and TRBJ2-3, with 10 nucleotides matching TRBD1. Germline values: CDR1 SNHLY, CDR2 FYNNEI. The trim removed 6 bases at V and 6 bases at J, leaving 0 bases unmatched. The CDR3 runs 12 residues. The CDR3, as DNA: TGTGCCAGCAGGGACAGGGGGGATACGCAGTATTTT. Its translation is CASRDRGDTQYF.

This clonotype has at least ten counts. The chain employs TRBV19 and TRBJ2-7; weak D call: TRBD2 (6 bases). Germline CDR1 LNHDA, CDR2 SQIVND (reference sequence). Between the trimmed V and J ends, which lost 3 bases and 1 base, there was a span of 13 bases. The CDR3 is 15 amino acids. The CDR3 DNA is TGTGCCAGTAGTATGCCGGGACTGCAGTCCTACGAGCAGTACTTC. As protein: CASSMPGLQSYEQYF.

Ten or more counts support this clonotype. V is TRBV23-1 and J is TRBJ2-1; 9 bases fit TRBD1. TRBV23-1 is reported as an ORF; its role is uncertain. The CDR3 contains 20 residues. The J segment lost 0 bases and the V segment lost 4 bases, leaving 16 bases of the junction unmatched. For the CDR3, the DNA is TGCGCCAGCAGTCCCTCCGGGACAGGGACACTTGAGAGCTCCTACAATGAGCAGTTCTTC. Amino acids: CASSPSGTGTLESSYNEQFF.

This clonotype showed up many times. CDR3 sequence: CASSTGTGKSSYEQYV. DNA for the CDR3: TGTGCCAGCAGCACGGGGACAGGTAAAAGCTCCTACGAGCAGTACGTC. J is TRBJ2-7 and V is TRBV5-6, with 8 bases that match TRBD1. The V gene's germline CDR1 is SGHDT and CDR2 YYEEEE. The junction had 9 bases not matched to a gene; V was cut back by 4 bases and J by 0 bases. The CDR3 covers 16 residues.

This clonotype showed up many times. The chain joins TRBV10-3 to TRBJ1-1; TRBD1 matches at 9 bases. Trimming at V came to 10 bases and at J to 7 bases, leaving 7 bases not matched to a gene. Germline assignment: CDR1 ENHRY and CDR2 SYGVKD. The CDR3 sequence is 12 residues long. As DNA, the CDR3 is TGTGCCACCACAGGGGGCGGAAATGAAGCTTTCTTT. Protein sequence: CATTGGGNEAFF.

The genes are TRBV10-3 and TRBJ1-1; perhaps TRBD1 as D (5 bases). Deletions cut 0 bases from V and 3 bases from J, with 14 bases between. Germline CDR1 ENHRY, CDR2 SYGVKD. This CDR3 has 16 residues. CDR3 in amino acids: CAISESGLLGDTEAFF. The CDR3 DNA follows: TGTGCCATCAGTGAGTCGGGACTCCTGGGGGACACTGAAGCTTTCTTT.

This clonotype was found a few times. J is TRBJ2-1 and V is TRBV20-1; unclear D gene. Germline V gene sequence: CDR1 DFQATT, CDR2 SNEGSKA (reference sequence). V lost 5 bases to trimming and J lost 8 bases, with 10 bases between them. The CDR3 length is 11 residues. DNA of the CDR3: TGCAGTGCTCAAAGCTTCGATGAGCAGTTCTTC. Translating it yields CSAQSFDEQFF.

This clonotype was counted ten times or more. This sequence joins TRBV7-8 and TRBJ1-5; D gene ambiguous. The V end was cut by 5 bases, the J end by 0 bases, with 11 bases between. The CDR3 has 15 amino acids. Germline V gene data show CDR1 as SGHVS and CDR2 as FQNEAQ. The DNA for the CDR3 is TGTGCCAGCAGCGCCGAGGCGATTAGCAATCAGCCCCAGCATTTT. It is translated as CASSAEAISNQPQHF.

This clonotype was observed once. This rearrangement joins TRBV5-1 to TRBJ1-6; D unresolved. The CDR3 is made up of 16 amino acids. The germline V and J ends were trimmed by 3 bases and 9 bases, with 19 bases remaining between them. Germline assignment: CDR1 SGHRS and CDR2 YFSETQ. CDR3 amino acids: CASSSGTVRSGSPLHF. The CDR3 coding sequence is TGCGCCAGCAGCTCAGGAACGGTCCGGAGCGGTTCACCCCTCCACTTT.

This clonotype occurred many times. The chain joins TRBV20-1 to TRBJ2-5, with a possible D match to TRBD1 (5 bases). This CDR3 is 13 amino acids long. Per germline, CDR1 DFQATT and CDR2 SNEGSKA (reference sequence). Between the trimmed V and J ends, which lost 6 bases and 2 bases, there was a span of 13 bases. The CDR3 DNA sequence: TGCAGTGCCTCCTGGGGCTTGCAAGAGACCCAGTACTTC. It yields the protein CSASWGLQETQYF.

This clonotype has ten or more counts. The V gene is TRBV19, the J gene TRBJ2-5, with a tentative D call TRBD1 (5 bases). Germline lookup yields CDR1 LNHDA and CDR2 SQIVND (reference sequence). The CDR3 loop spans 16 amino acids. The V and J ends lost 3 bases and 9 bases respectively, with 23 bases between them. The CDR3 DNA reads as TGTGCCAGTAGTATGGTAGCCAGGACACGCAAGTCGGCCCAGTACTTC. Amino acids: CASSMVARTRKSAQYF.

This clonotype was seen many times. J is TRBJ1-6 and V is TRBV29-1; D uncertain. The CDR3 runs 15 residues. V was cut by 1 base and J by 4 bases, with 11 bases left in between. CDR1 and CDR2 (germline): SQVTM, ANQGSEA. CDR3 amino acids: CSVEGQIYYNSPLHF. The CDR3 DNA reads as TGCAGCGTTGAAGGGCAGATATATTATAATTCACCCCTCCACTTT.

V usage is TRBV5-4 and J usage is TRBJ2-7; perhaps D is TRBD1 or TRBD2 (5 bases each). This CDR3 region has 11 residues. Germline lookup yields CDR1 SGHNT and CDR2 YYREEE (reference sequence). Trimming left V 6 bases short and J 6 bases short, with 10 bases between. The CDR3 reads CASNGAGEQYV. In nucleotides, the CDR3 is TGTGCCAGCAACGGGGCCGGCGAGCAGTACGTC.

This clonotype was recorded at least ten times. The chain joins TRBV24-1 to TRBJ1-2, with D unresolved. Germline loops: CDR1 KGHDR, CDR2 SFDVKD. This CDR3 has 13 residues. V dropped 4 bases and J dropped 8 bases, with 13 bases sitting between them. The CDR3 protein is CATSEDFFDGYTF. The CDR3 bases are TGTGCCACCAGTGAGGATTTCTTTGACGGCTACACCTTC.

This clonotype has ten or more counts. The rearrangement links TRBV12-3 or TRBV12-4 to TRBJ2-7; D not certain. This CDR3 spans 13 amino acids. V lost 3 bases to trimming and J lost 8 bases, with 14 bases between them. CDR3: CASSFSRFGKQYF. The CDR3 DNA is TGTGCCAGCAGTTTCAGCCGGTTTGGCAAGCAGTACTTC.

This clonotype was recorded at least ten times. The chain carries TRBV7-2 and TRBJ1-2; 11 bases map to TRBD1. Germline assignment: CDR1 SGHTA and CDR2 FQGNSA. Trimming cost V 0 bases and J 8 bases; bases outside gene matches: 5. CDR3 size: 15 residues. Here the CDR3 reads CASSLARTGGRGYTF. The CDR3 bases are TGTGCCAGCAGCTTAGCGAGGACAGGGGGCCGGGGCTACACCTTC.

This clonotype has more than one count but fewer than ten. V and J are TRBV7-9 and TRBJ1-1; D ambiguous. The V and J ends lost 3 bases and 1 base respectively, with 9 bases between them. The CDR3 is made up of 14 amino acids. The germline V gene encodes CDR1 SEHNR and CDR2 FQNEAQ (reference sequence). Here the CDR3 DNA reads TGTGCCAGCAGCTTCGAGGTCGGGAACACTGAAGCTTTCTTT. Translated, it gives CASSFEVGNTEAFF.

The table lists this clonotype with many counts. The chain combines TRBV6-5 with TRBJ1-5; D may be TRBD1 (5 bases). Trimming stripped 0 bases from V and 2 bases from J, with 8 bases between. The CDR3 covers 15 residues. Germline-derived CDR1 and CDR2 are MNHEY and SVGAGI. CDR3 amino acids: CASSYSGDRNQPQHF. As DNA, the CDR3 is TGTGCCAGCAGTTACTCGGGGGATCGCAATCAGCCCCAGCATTTT.

This clonotype was counted at least ten times. The chain links TRBV25-1 to TRBJ2-1, with no clear D. Deletions cut 6 bases from V and 0 bases from J, with 6 bases between. The CDR3 length is 13 residues. Germline V gene sequence: CDR1 MGHDK, CDR2 SYGVNS. The CDR3 protein is CASRIPSYNEQFF. The DNA for the CDR3 is TGTGCCAGCAGGATACCCTCCTACAATGAGCAGTTCTTC. Full variable domain (remainder filled in from reference TRBV25-1 and TRBJ2-1): EADIYQTPRYLVIGTGKKITLECSQTMGHDKMYWYQQDPGMELHLIHYSYGVNSTEKGDLSSESTVSRIRTEHFPLTLESARPSHTSQYLCASRIPSYNEQFFGPGTRLTVL.

In its sample, this clonotype was seen many times. The rearrangement uses TRBV7-9 and TRBJ2-7, with D possibly being TRBD1 or TRBD2 (5 bases each). V shed 6 bases and J shed 0 bases, with 9 bases lying between them. The CDR3 length is 13 residues. The germline V gene encodes CDR1 SEHNR and CDR2 FQNEAQ (reference sequence). DNA of the CDR3: TGTGCCAGCAGAGGGACCAACTCCTACGAGCAGTACTTC. Its translation: CASRGTNSYEQYF.

This clonotype was seen ten or more times. This chain joins TRBV7-6 and TRBJ2-1, with a tentative D call TRBD2 (6 bases). V lost 7 bases, J lost 9 bases, and 25 bases lay in between. Germline values: CDR1 SGHVS, CDR2 FNYEAQ. The CDR3 runs to 16 residues. In DNA, the CDR3 is TGTGCCAGCATCTCTCGCCCGGCCAGGGAGGCTGCTGAGCAGTTCTTC. Its protein is CASISRPAREAAEQFF.

The chain has TRBV20-1 and TRBJ2-1, with 9 nucleotides matching TRBD1. The V gene end was trimmed by 3 bases and the J gene end by 7 bases; junction bases not matched to a gene: 10. Germline V gene sequence: CDR1 DFQATT, CDR2 SNEGSKA (reference sequence). The CDR3 covers 15 residues. The CDR3 sequence is CSARTRQGVGNEQFF. CDR3 DNA sequence: TGCAGTGCTAGGACCCGACAGGGGGTGGGAAATGAGCAGTTCTTC.